This T cell receptor (beta chain) was identified in a study of PD-1 blockade in mismatch repair-deficient tumors (dated 2017 in TCRdb). Background for the entire study: Between September 2013 and late 2016, the trial enrolled approximately 86 consecutive patients with roughly twelve types of mismatch repair-deficient cancer, all of whom had received prior treatment and were progressing. Tumor-associated T cell clones in the peripheral blood of patients responding to PD-1 blockade were tracked using deep sequencing of TCR CDR3 regions.

About this clone itself: The antigen it binds to is not known. No base quality information exists; no much larger clone differs at one position.

Library prep was done by the immunoSEQ multiplex PCR assay. TCRdb took this table from immuneACCESS and kept in-frame rearrangements with V and J called. Such tables lack part of the clones; where checked against another copy, unresolved V genes explain under half of the gap, and the rest is unexplained. This sample is represented by about 120,000 clones; roughly 86% of them were singletons. Over 9.5% of the sample comes from the top ten. Mismatch repair deficiency in every enrolled patient was established by polymerase chain reaction or immunohistochemistry. TCR sequencing was performed for a few patients who responded to pembrolizumab therapy. The phase II trial prospectively tested pembrolizumab PD-1 blockade in advanced mismatch repair-deficient cancers regardless of tissue of origin. Peripheral blood T cell samples were gathered serially, both before PD-1 blockade started and at multiple time points afterward. Blood sampling times were reported as weeks after the first pembrolizumab dose.

The study at large found these results: After pembrolizumab, tumor-resident clones, which were often undetectable in blood before treatment, expanded rapidly and then contracted, generally ahead of radiologic responses.

Specimen: peripheral blood, collected almost 74 weeks after starting pembrolizumab. This receptor was identified in an adult with mismatch repair-deficient cancer.

The sequenced DNA: TGTGCCAGCAGTTACGGGTGGGGCCGCCTCGGAAACACCATATATTTT. The encoded protein is CASSYGWGRLGNTIYF. Recombination linked TRBV6-5 to TRBJ1-3; D gene: possibly TRBD1, on 5 matching bases. The germline ends are 15 bases apart after V is trimmed by 2 bases and J by 4 bases. In the germline V gene, CDR1 corresponds to MNHEY and CDR2 to SVGAGI. Including cysteine and phenylalanine, the CDR3 has 16 amino acids. Of all the DNA, just the CDR3 is kept, 48 bases in frame from base 1.